The entry below gives a single T cell receptor beta chain sequence along with its context. Antigen specificity is unknown. The junction does not match germline at one end; this may be a read error. Documented time point: newly diagnosed GD, antithyroid drugs for less than 3 months. Construction of the TCR library relied on RNA isolated from PBMCs. Arm-PCR with iRepertoire HTBI primers amplified the CDR3 regions for these TCR beta libraries. TCRdb independently ran MiXCR on the multiplex PCR reads; one entry per CDR3 protein. The sample gives fewer than 400,000 distinct CDR3 sequences, 18% of which show up once; roughly 35% is in the top ten. The CDR3 is 10 residues long. This entry is derived from a study of regulatory T cells in long-lasting Graves disease. Across the whole study: Antithyroid drug intake by newly diagnosed Graves' patients had lasted under 3 months. Regarding the study as a whole: Repertoires from persistent disease leaned toward TRBV28, TRBJ1-2 and TRBJ2-5. Those with persistent Graves' had less TCR diversity than newly diagnosed patients. Persistent patients shared more public clonotypes (2,741) than new patients (just under 1,000).

This TCR was sampled from a female donor with Graves disease. J is TRBJ1-2 and V is TRBV12-3 or TRBV12-4, with no clear D. The material was peripheral blood mononuclear cells (PBMCs), obtained at new diagnosis, from a patient treated with antithyroid drugs. The CDR3 DNA is TGTGCCAGCAGTTTGAAGAGTTCTGTCTTC. This gives the protein CASSLKSSVF.